This entry features one T cell receptor beta chain sequence. The data are from a study of blood T cell repertoires in COVID-19. In the study overall: COVID-19 samples collected from the United States, Italy and Spain covered acute and convalescent phases. PBMCs, B-cell-depleted T cells, or T cells were the source of the cDNA or gDNA that made up the material.

The table came from immunoSEQ multiplex PCR; TCRdb's copy has only in-frame clones and leaves some out. The data contain about 130,000 clones, under 85% of them seen just once; the ten biggest clones take up 15% to 20%. The V and J ends lost 0 bases and 0 bases respectively, with 7 bases between them. Germline V gene data show CDR1 as SGHRS and CDR2 as YFSETQ. This CDR3 comprises 15 residues. The cohort comprised adults aged roughly 18 to 100 years residing in around 25 US areas. This receptor was obtained from a man between 25 and 39 years old who had recovered from COVID-19. V and J are TRBV5-1 and TRBJ2-4; no reliable D call. Input material: PBMCs or T cells enriched from blood (not recorded which). This CDR3 is CASSLGQLAKNIQYF. CDR3 sequence (DNA): TGCGCCAGCAGCTTGGGGCAGTTAGCCAAAAACATTCAGTACTTC.